The source of this TCR beta chain is a study of blood T cell repertoires in COVID-19. The study recruited people aged about 18 to 95 years across approximately 24 US areas. Participants had their cohort set by participant-reported clinical history. In the 2 weeks before study entry, exposed participants met a COVID-19 case, which was PCR-confirmed or clinician-diagnosed. Per germline, CDR1 MDHEN and CDR2 SYDVKM. V gave up 6 bases and J gave up 3 bases; unmatched junction bases: 5. The length of the CDR3 is 13 residues. Authors' analysis steps: From reference gene primer amplification, estimates of nucleated cell counts were derived. Assay used: immunoSEQ multiplex PCR; TCRdb lists only in-frame clones, some missing. V and J calls and clone size are as listed in that table; D and trimming were resolved from the DNA. The sample carries more than 150,000 clones, around 80% recorded once.

The TCR comes from a man between 60 and 70 years old who had been exposed to COVID-19. Sequenced material: PBMCs or T cells enriched from blood (not recorded which). This rearrangement joins TRBV28 to TRBJ2-7, with TRBD2 matching over 7 bases. CDR3 sequence reads: CASRASGIYEQYF. CDR3 DNA: TGTGCCAGCAGAGCTAGCGGAATCTACGAGCAGTACTTC.